This TCR beta chain was recovered during a study of T-cell reconstitution after alpha-beta-depleted transplantation in children. Study-level points and caveats: Alpha-beta T cells present about two months after transplant were reported to originate from several hundred expanded graft clones. Certain patients had high TCRbeta diversity at day 60, and it came from recipient T cells and thymic progenitors that survived. T-cell counts and diversity were attributed mostly to newly produced T cells one year after transplant.

This clonotype was seen a few times. Its target is unknown. With 3 bases clipped from V and 0 bases from J, the junction kept 5 bases outside the gene matches. Germline V CDR1 and CDR2: SGHRS, YFSETQ. The CDR3 runs 15 residues. Preparation of the TCRbeta library involved a method that used unique molecular identifiers. Each CDR3 protein is one row after TCRdb ran MiXCR on the PCR reads. The data hold hundreds of thousands of distinct CDR3 sequences, with roughly 13% observed a single time. The chain joins TRBV5-1 to TRBJ1-1, with 7 bases identical to TRBD1. The TCR sequence derives from a male patient between 10 and 17 years old who had a stem cell transplant for acute myeloid leukemia, so the T cells may come from the graft donor. This specimen was PBMCs, mostly from graft donor cells, taken 360 days after TCRalphabeta/CD19-depleted stem cell transplant. The CDR3 DNA reads TGCGCCAGCAGCTCCTCGACAGGGTTGAACACTGAAGCTTTCTTT. Amino acid sequence: CASSSSTGLNTEAFF.